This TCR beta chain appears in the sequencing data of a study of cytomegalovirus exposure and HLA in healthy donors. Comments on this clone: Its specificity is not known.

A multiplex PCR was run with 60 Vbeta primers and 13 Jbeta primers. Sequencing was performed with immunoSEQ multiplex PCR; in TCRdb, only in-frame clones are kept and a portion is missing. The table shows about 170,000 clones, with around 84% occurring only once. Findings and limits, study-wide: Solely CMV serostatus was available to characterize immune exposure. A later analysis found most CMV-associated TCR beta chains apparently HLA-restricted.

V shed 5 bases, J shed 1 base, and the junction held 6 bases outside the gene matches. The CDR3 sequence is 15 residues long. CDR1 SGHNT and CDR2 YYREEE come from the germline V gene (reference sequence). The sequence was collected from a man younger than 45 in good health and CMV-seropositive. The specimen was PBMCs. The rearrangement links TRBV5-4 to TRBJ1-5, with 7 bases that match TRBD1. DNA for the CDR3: TGTGCCAGCAGTACAGGGGCCTCAAGCAATCAGCCCCAGCATTTT. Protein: CASSTGASSNQPQHF.